These 16 T cell receptor beta chains originate from one sample sequenced in a study of blood T cell repertoires in COVID-19. The method was immunoSEQ multiplex PCR; TCRdb's version includes in-frame clones alone and lacks a portion of them. The sample has 150,000 to 190,000 clones, around four fifths seen once. Source material: PBMCs or T cells enriched from blood (not recorded which). All receptors derive from a man aged 50 or older who had recovered from COVID-19.

This clone turned up a few times. This chain uses TRBV5-6 with TRBJ1-6, with D unclear. This CDR3 is built from 15 residues. CDR1 is SGHDT and CDR2 is YYEEEE in the germline V gene. V gave up 1 base and J gave up 3 bases, with 8 bases separating them. CDR3 nucleotide sequence: TGTGCCAGCAGCTTGTTGCAGGTCTATAATTCACCCCTCCACTTT. It is translated as CASSLLQVYNSPLHF.

Here the CDR3 reads CASAPQGAQPQHF. CDR3 coding DNA: TGTGCCAGCGCGCCCCAGGGGGCTCAGCCCCAGCATTTT. The chain has TRBV2 and TRBJ1-5; TRBD1 matches 8 bases. V lost 8 bases to trimming and J lost 6 bases; unmatched junction nucleotides: 6. This CDR3 is 13 amino acids long. Germline V gene data show CDR1 as SNHLY and CDR2 as FYNNEI.

The chain uses TRBV7-2 and TRBJ1-2, with 7 bases matching TRBD1. The CDR3 totals 14 residues. Germline V CDR1 and CDR2: SGHTA, FQGNSA. Trimming removed 5 bases from V and 4 bases from J; junction bases left unmatched: 7. In DNA form, the CDR3 reads TGTGCCAGCAGCGCCCGACAGGGAGGCTATGGCTACACCTTC. Translating gives CASSARQGGYGYTF.

The rearrangement uses TRBV2 and TRBJ1-1; tentative D call: TRBD1 (5 bases). The CDR3 runs to 15 residues. The germline gives CDR1 SNHLY, CDR2 FYNNEI. Trimming cost V 6 bases and J 0 bases, with 14 bases left between them. CDR3 in DNA: TGTGCCAGCAGCATGACCGGGGGAATGAACACTGAAGCTTTCTTT. Translation: CASSMTGGMNTEAFF.

The chain couples TRBV7-3 to TRBJ2-3; TRBD2 is a possible D gene (5 bases). The germline V and J ends were trimmed by 1 base and 3 bases, with 17 bases remaining between them. CDR1 SGHTA and CDR2 FQGTGA come from the germline V gene. The CDR3 sequence is 17 residues long. CDR3 sequence: CASSLKPRVTGTDTQYF. The CDR3 DNA is TGTGCCAGCAGCTTAAAGCCTAGGGTAACGGGGACAGATACGCAGTATTTT.

This chain uses TRBV6-6 with TRBJ1-2; the D gene is possibly TRBD1 (6 bases). Germline V gene data show CDR1 as MNHNY and CDR2 as SVGAGI (reference sequence). The V and J ends lost 5 bases and 7 bases respectively, with 14 bases between them. The CDR3 is 13 residues long. Written as DNA, the CDR3 is TGTGCCAGCAGTGGTACAGGGTATGGTGGCTACACCTTC. Encoded protein: CASSGTGYGGYTF.

The chain carries TRBV29-1 and TRBJ1-1; 7 bases match TRBD1. In germline, CDR1 is SQVTM, CDR2 ANQGSEA. CDR3 length: 17 residues. The junction had 21 bases not matched to a gene; V was cut back by 7 bases and J by 4 bases. CDR3 in DNA: TGCAGCGCCTCTTGGGGCTCTGGGACAGCGAAGGGCACTGAAGCTTTCTTT. It codes for CSASWGSGTAKGTEAFF.

The chain employs TRBV7-6 and TRBJ2-7; 9 nucleotides line up with TRBD1. V lost 5 bases, J lost 6 bases, and 14 bases stayed unmatched. The CDR3 contains 16 residues. CDR1 is SGHVS, CDR2 FNYEAQ, per germline. CDR3 sequence (DNA): TGTGCCAGCAGCGTAGGGGGGGGACAGGGTCGGGCCGAGCAGTACTTC. It encodes CASSVGGGQGRAEQYF.

J is TRBJ2-7 and V is TRBV6-5, with 10 bases aligning to TRBD1. CDR1 and CDR2 (germline): MNHEY, SVGAGI. V shed 6 bases, J shed 6 bases, and the junction held 11 bases outside the gene matches. This CDR3 has 15 amino acids. This CDR3 reads CASRPSPGQGSEQYF. CDR3 bases: TGTGCCAGCAGACCTTCCCCGGGACAGGGGTCCGAGCAGTACTTC.

The chain employs TRBV10-1 and TRBJ2-7; TRBD2 matches at 11 bases. Germline trimming cut 0 bases from V and 5 bases from J; bases unmatched to any gene: 12. Germline V gives CDR1 WNHNN, CDR2 SYGVQD (reference sequence). The CDR3 has 18 residues. The CDR3 reads CASSESKSSGGSFHEQYF. CDR3 nucleotides: TGCGCCAGCAGTGAGTCGAAATCTAGCGGGGGGTCTTTCCACGAGCAGTACTTC.

The rearrangement uses TRBV6-5 and TRBJ1-5, with D unresolved. V was cut by 4 bases and J by 11 bases, with 9 bases left in between. Germline V CDR1 and CDR2: MNHEY, SVGAGI. The CDR3 consists of 11 residues. CDR3 sequence (DNA): TGTGCCAGCAGTTTCCTGTCAGCCCAGCATTTT. Protein product: CASSFLSAQHF.

The genes are TRBV27 and TRBJ2-5; TRBD2 matches 7 bases. This CDR3 has 15 residues. The germline V gene encodes CDR1 MNHEY and CDR2 SMNVEV (reference sequence). V lost 1 base, J lost 2 bases, and 4 bases stayed unmatched. The DNA of the CDR3 is TGTGCCAGCAGTTTATTGGGCGGGGGTCAAGAGACCCAGTACTTC. Protein product: CASSLLGGGQETQYF.

The V gene is TRBV7-2, the J gene TRBJ2-5; D perhaps matches TRBD1 (6 bases). CDR1 and CDR2 (germline): SGHTA, FQGNSA. Trimming stripped 4 bases from V and 5 bases from J, with 14 bases between. This CDR3 has 14 residues. CDR3 protein: CASSSEGGQETQYF. The CDR3 region has the DNA TGTGCCAGCAGCTCCGAAGGGGGTCAGGAGACCCAGTACTTC. Supplemented by reference TRBV7-2 and TRBJ2-5, the full variable domain reads GAGVSQSPSNKVTEKGKDVELRCDPISGHTALYWYRQSLGQGLEFLIYFQGNSAPDKSGLPSDRFSAERTGGSVSTLTIQRTQQEDSAVYLCASSSEGGQETQYFGPGTRLLVL.

In nucleotides, the CDR3 is TGTGCCAGCAGCGAACAGGTTTCCCCCACAGATACGCAGTATTTT. Protein: CASSEQVSPTDTQYF. V usage is TRBV7-2 and J usage is TRBJ2-3; D perhaps matches TRBD1 (5 bases). V was clipped by 5 bases and J by 2 bases, with 14 bases between them. Germline CDR1 SGHTA, CDR2 FQGNSA. The CDR3 length is 15 residues.

The genes are TRBV27 and TRBJ1-2; no firm D call. This CDR3 comprises 13 residues. V dropped 5 bases and J dropped 2 bases, with 9 bases sitting between them. Germline V gives CDR1 MNHEY, CDR2 SMNVEV (reference sequence). The CDR3 here is CASSTQLNYGYTF. CDR3 DNA: TGTGCCAGCAGTACACAATTGAACTATGGCTACACCTTC.

The CDR3 loop reads CASSVPGGSANTGELFF. CDR3 sequence (DNA): TGTGCCAGCAGCGTCCCCGGGGGTTCCGCGAACACCGGGGAGCTGTTTTTT. J is TRBJ2-2 and V is TRBV9; weak D call: TRBD2 (6 bases). The V and J ends lost 2 bases and 0 bases respectively, with 14 bases between them. The CDR3 has 17 residues. The V gene's germline CDR1 is SGDLS and CDR2 YYNGEE. Filled out from reference TRBV9 and TRBJ2-2, the complete variable domain reads DSGVTQTPKHLITATGQRVTLRCSPRSGDLSVYWYQQSLDQGLQFLIQYYNGEERAKGNILERFSAQQFPDLHSELNLSSLELGDSALYFCASSVPGGSANTGELFFGEGSRLTVL.